The entry that follows covers one TCR beta chain sequence. What it binds is unknown. This sample was included in a study of cytomegalovirus exposure and HLA in healthy donors. Overall study results and limits: A list of 150 or so TCR beta chains associated with cytomegalovirus was given.

Between the trimmed V and J ends, which lost 1 base and 1 base, there was a span of 7 bases. Germline V lookup: CDR1 SGHVS, CDR2 FNYEAQ. CDR3 length equals 14 residues. Each of the donors was a healthy bone marrow donor. Researchers ran the PCR with 60 Vbeta and 13 Jbeta primers. Method: immunoSEQ multiplex PCR; TCRdb's copy keeps in-frame clones and lacks some. This repertoire shows roughly 48,000 clones, around two thirds found once; its top ten account for 3.4%. This rearrangement joins TRBV7-6 to TRBJ1-1; D gene uncertain. The TCR was taken from a woman aged 25 to 39 in good health and CMV-seronegative. Sequencing input: PBMCs. CDR3 in DNA: TGTGCCAGCAGCTTAGGGTCGAGGAACACTGAAGCTTTCTTT. Translated: CASSLGSRNTEAFF.